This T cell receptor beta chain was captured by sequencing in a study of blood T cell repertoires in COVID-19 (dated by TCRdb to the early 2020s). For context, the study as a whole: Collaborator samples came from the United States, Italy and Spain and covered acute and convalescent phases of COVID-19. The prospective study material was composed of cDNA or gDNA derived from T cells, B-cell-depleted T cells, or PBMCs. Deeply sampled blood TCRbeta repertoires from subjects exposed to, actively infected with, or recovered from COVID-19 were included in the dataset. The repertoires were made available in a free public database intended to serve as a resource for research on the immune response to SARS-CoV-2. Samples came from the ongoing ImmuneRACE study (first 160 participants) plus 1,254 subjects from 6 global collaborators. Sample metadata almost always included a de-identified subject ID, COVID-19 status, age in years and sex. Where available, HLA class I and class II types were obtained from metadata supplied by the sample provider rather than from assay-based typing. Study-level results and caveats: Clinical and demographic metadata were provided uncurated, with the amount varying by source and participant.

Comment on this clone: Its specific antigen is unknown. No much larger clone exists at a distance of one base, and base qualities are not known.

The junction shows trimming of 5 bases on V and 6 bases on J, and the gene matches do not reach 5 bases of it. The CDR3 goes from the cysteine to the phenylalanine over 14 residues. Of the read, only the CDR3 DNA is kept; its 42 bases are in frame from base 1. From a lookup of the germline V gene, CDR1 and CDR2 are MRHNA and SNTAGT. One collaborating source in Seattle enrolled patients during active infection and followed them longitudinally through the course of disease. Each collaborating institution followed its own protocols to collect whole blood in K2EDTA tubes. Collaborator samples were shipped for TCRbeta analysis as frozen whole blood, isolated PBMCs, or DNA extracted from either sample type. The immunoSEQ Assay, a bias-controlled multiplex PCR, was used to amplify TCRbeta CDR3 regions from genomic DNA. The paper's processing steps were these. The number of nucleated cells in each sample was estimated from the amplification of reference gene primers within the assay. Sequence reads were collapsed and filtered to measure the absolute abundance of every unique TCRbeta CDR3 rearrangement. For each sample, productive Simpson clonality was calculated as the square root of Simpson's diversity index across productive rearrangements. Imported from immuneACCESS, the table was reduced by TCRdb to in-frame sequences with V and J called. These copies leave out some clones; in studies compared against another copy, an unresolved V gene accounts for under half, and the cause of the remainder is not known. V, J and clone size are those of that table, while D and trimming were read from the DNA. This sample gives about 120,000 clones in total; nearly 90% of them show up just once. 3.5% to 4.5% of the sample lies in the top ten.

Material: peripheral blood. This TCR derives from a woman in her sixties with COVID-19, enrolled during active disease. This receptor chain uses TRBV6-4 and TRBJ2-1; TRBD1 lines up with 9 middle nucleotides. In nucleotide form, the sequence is TGTGCCAGCAGTCGGGACAGGGTCAGCAATGAGCAGTTCTTC. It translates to CASSRDRVSNEQFF.